Presented here are 27 T cell receptor beta chains from one specimen sequenced in a study of OX40 agonist ivuxolimab in advanced cancers. TCRdb's copy holds only in-frame clones and misses some; the assay was immunoSEQ multiplex PCR. The sample yields 55,000 to 70,000 clones, approximately 81% seen once. This sample comprised CD4+ or CD8+ T cells sorted from blood, obtained in a trial of the OX40 agonist ivuxolimab. The receptor source for this set is an adult with an advanced solid tumor such as melanoma, head and neck, liver or kidney cancer.

The J gene is TRBJ1-2, the V gene TRBV4-2; 10 positions match TRBD1. Germline CDR1 LGHNA, CDR2 YNFKEQ. The CDR3 contains 15 residues. With V trimmed by 3 bases and J by 4 bases, 5 bases remained unmatched. In DNA form, the CDR3 reads TGTGCCAGCAGCCAGAGGACAGGGGGGACCTATGGCTACACCTTC. It codes for CASSQRTGGTYGYTF.

V gene TRBV27 combines with J gene TRBJ2-7, with TRBD1 matching over 7 bases. V lost 8 bases to trimming and J lost 1 base; unmatched junction nucleotides: 8. The germline V gene encodes CDR1 MNHEY and CDR2 SMNVEV (reference sequence). The CDR3 covers 14 residues. In nucleotides, the CDR3 is TGTGCCAGCCGATCAGGGGGTAGATCCTACGAGCAGTACTTC. Amino acid sequence: CASRSGGRSYEQYF.

A remark on this clone: Other DNA sequences within the sample encode an identical CDR3. The chain combines TRBV2 with TRBJ2-7; 11 positions match TRBD2. Germline trimming cut 6 bases from V and 0 bases from J; bases unmatched to any gene: 4. The germline gives CDR1 SNHLY, CDR2 FYNNEI. The CDR3 contains 15 residues. The DNA of the CDR3 is TGTGCCAGCAGAGTACTAGCGGGGGCCTCCTACGAGCAGTACTTC. This sequence encodes CASRVLAGASYEQYF. The variable domain in full, completed from reference TRBV2 and TRBJ2-7, reads EPEVTQTPSHQVTQMGQEVILRCVPISNHLYFYWYRQILGQKVEFLVSFYNNEISEKSEIFDDQFSVERPDGSNFTLKIRSTKLEDSAMYFCASRVLAGASYEQYFGPGTRLTVT.

This clone has a single count. V gene TRBV29-1 combines with J gene TRBJ2-7; D perhaps matches TRBD2 (5 bases). The CDR3 is made up of 11 amino acids. CDR1 SQVTM and CDR2 ANQGSEA come from the germline V gene. The V gene lost 6 bases and the J gene lost 3 bases, with 9 bases spanning the gap. The CDR3, as DNA: TGCAGCGTCCGAGGGATCTACGAGCAGTACTTC. Its translation: CSVRGIYEQYF.

The rearrangement links TRBV12-5 to TRBJ2-3; maybe TRBD2 (6 bases). Trimming left V 4 bases short and J 3 bases short, with 11 bases between. CDR3 size: 14 residues. The germline V gene has CDR1 LGHNT and CDR2 FRNRAP. This chain's CDR3 is CASGSLGGTDTQYF. CDR3 in DNA: TGTGCTAGTGGTTCTCTGGGGGGAACAGATACGCAGTATTTT.

The V gene is TRBV15, the J gene TRBJ1-1; 7 nucleotides line up with TRBD1. The CDR3 is 16 residues long. Per germline, CDR1 LNHNV and CDR2 YYDKDF (reference sequence). V trimming: 6 bases; J trimming: 1 base; junction bases outside the gene matches: 11. The CDR3 reads CATRVSRGNGNTEAFF. For the CDR3, the DNA is TGTGCCACCAGAGTATCCAGGGGGAACGGGAACACTGAAGCTTTCTTT.

V is TRBV28 and J is TRBJ2-3; D is uncertain. Trimming took off 3 bases at V and 1 base at J, with 8 bases between the two ends. CDR1 and CDR2 (germline): MDHEN, SYDVKM. The CDR3 totals 14 residues. CDR3 sequence: CASSFDDRTDTQYF. The CDR3 nucleotides read TGTGCCAGCAGTTTTGATGACCGCACAGATACGCAGTATTTT.

The rearrangement links TRBV25-1 to TRBJ2-5; D unclear. The CDR3 is 14 residues long. Germline loops: CDR1 MGHDK, CDR2 SYGVNS. With 2 bases removed from V and 2 bases from J, the gap between germline ends came to 9 bases. The CDR3 sequence is CASSEVANQETQYF. Written as DNA, the CDR3 is TGTGCCAGCAGTGAAGTTGCGAATCAAGAGACCCAGTACTTC.

This chain uses TRBV9 with TRBJ2-1; 8 positions match TRBD2. Per the germline V gene, CDR1 is SGDLS and CDR2 is YYNGEE. There are 15 residues in the CDR3. V shed 1 base and J 12 bases; nucleotides not matched to a gene: 12. This CDR3 reads CASSVTLAPRGGQFF. CDR3 DNA: TGTGCCAGCAGCGTAACGCTAGCGCCTCGGGGGGGGCAGTTCTTC. Looking up the rest from reference TRBV9 and TRBJ2-1 gives the full variable domain: DSGVTQTPKHLITATGQRVTLRCSPRSGDLSVYWYQQSLDQGLQFLIQYYNGEERAKGNILERFSAQQFPDLHSELNLSSLELGDSALYFCASSVTLAPRGGQFFGPGTRLTVL.

V gene TRBV15 combines with J gene TRBJ1-5; D is possibly TRBD1 (6 bases). There are 17 residues in the CDR3. The ends were cut back, 0 bases at V and 7 bases at J, with 19 bases in the middle. CDR1 and CDR2 from the germline V gene are LNHNV and YYDKDF (reference sequence). The CDR3 DNA reads as TGTGCCACCAGCAGAGATAAAGCCCCCAGGGGAGGGCAGCCCCAGCATTTT. It translates to CATSRDKAPRGGQPQHF.

This chain links TRBV6-6 with TRBJ2-5; no reliable D call. The V and J ends lost 3 bases and 5 bases respectively, with 7 bases between them. This CDR3 contains 12 residues. Germline loops: CDR1 MNHNY, CDR2 SVGAGI (reference sequence). In DNA form, the CDR3 reads TGTGCCAGCAGTTATATCGGGGAGACCCAGTACTTC. Translation: CASSYIGETQYF.

The chain recombines TRBV4-3 with TRBJ1-2; D not certain. There are 13 residues in the CDR3. The ends were cut back, 0 bases at V and 7 bases at J, with 9 bases in the middle. Germline V lookup: CDR1 LGHNA, CDR2 YSLEER. This CDR3 is CASSQDTVSGYTF. CDR3 bases: TGCGCCAGCAGCCAAGATACGGTTAGTGGCTACACCTTC.

This clone was detected once. One end of the junction does not line up with germline, which may come from a read error. The V and J genes are TRBV20-1 and TRBJ1-2, with D possibly being TRBD1 (5 bases). The CDR3 is 11 residues long. Germline V gives CDR1 DFQATT, CDR2 SNEGSKA (reference sequence). The CDR3 reads CSGGGRYGHTF. CDR3 coding DNA: TGCAGTGGGGGGGGACGCTATGGCCACACCTTC.

The genes are TRBV6-5 and TRBJ1-1; 7 bases align to TRBD1. Germline V gene sequence: CDR1 MNHEY, CDR2 SVGAGI. Losses at the gene ends were 5 bases for V and 3 bases for J; bases not matched to a gene: 6. This CDR3 has 14 residues. For the CDR3, the DNA is TGTGCCAGCAGTCCGACAGGGACCCACACTGAAGCTTTCTTT. Its protein product is CASSPTGTHTEAFF.

The CDR3 DNA reads as TGTGCCAGCAGCTTATATCGAACCGGGGAGCTGTTTTTT. Protein sequence: CASSLYRTGELFF. The chain is built from TRBV7-3 and TRBJ2-2; D uncertain. Germline CDR1 reads SGHTA; CDR2 reads FQGTGA. Trimming took off 2 bases at V and 5 bases at J, with 6 bases between the two ends. The CDR3 is made up of 13 amino acids.

The rearrangement joins TRBV28 to TRBJ2-5; D is ambiguous. The V gene's germline CDR1 is MDHEN and CDR2 SYDVKM. The CDR3 totals 12 residues. The V end was cut by 6 bases, the J end by 5 bases, with 10 bases between. CDR3 in DNA: TGTGCCAGCAGCTTTATGGGGGAGACCCAGTACTTC. Translated, it gives CASSFMGETQYF.

This chain links TRBV19 with TRBJ2-3; 9 bases match TRBD2. V gave up 4 bases and J gave up 0 bases; unmatched junction bases: 5. Germline CDR1 LNHDA, CDR2 SQIVND (reference sequence). The CDR3 spans 16 residues. The CDR3 reads CASSKLAGTSTDTQYF. In DNA form, the CDR3 reads TGTGCCAGTAGTAAGCTAGCGGGAACTAGCACAGATACGCAGTATTTT. The full variable domain, its missing parts supplied by reference TRBV19 and TRBJ2-3, is DGGITQSPKYLFRKEGQNVTLSCEQNLNHDAMYWYRQDPGQGLRLIYYSQIVNDFQKGDIAEGYSVSREKKESFPLTVTSAQKNPTAFYLCASSKLAGTSTDTQYFGPGTRLTVL.

This clone was counted a few times. The rearrangement uses TRBV25-1 and TRBJ2-1; D unclear. CDR3 length equals 13 residues. V dropped 4 bases and J dropped 3 bases, with 7 bases sitting between them. Germline CDR1 is MGHDK and CDR2 is SYGVNS. CDR3: CASSGLVYNEQFF. The CDR3 DNA is TGTGCCAGCAGTGGCCTCGTCTACAATGAGCAGTTCTTC.

This clone was counted once. The chain couples TRBV28 to TRBJ2-5; possibly TRBD2 for D (6 bases). Germline-derived CDR1 and CDR2 are MDHEN and SYDVKM. This CDR3 is built from 16 residues. V dropped 4 bases and J dropped 2 bases, with 17 bases sitting between them. CDR3 loop: CASSYSRGGTQETQYF. The CDR3 DNA is TGTGCCAGCAGTTACAGCAGAGGCGGGACTCAAGAGACCCAGTACTTC.

This clone was found once. The J gene is TRBJ2-7, the V gene TRBV7-9; 7 nucleotides line up with TRBD2. Germline V gives CDR1 SEHNR, CDR2 FQNEAQ (reference sequence). The CDR3 loop spans 14 amino acids. Trimming removed 1 base from V and 4 bases from J; junction bases left unmatched: 4. The CDR3 DNA follows: TGTGCCAGCAGCTTAGGCGGGAGTAGGTACGAGCAGTACTTC. Translating gives CASSLGGSRYEQYF.

CDR3 loop: CASSAFGSRAGNGYTF. Here the CDR3 DNA reads TGTGCCAGCAGCGCTTTTGGGTCCCGGGCGGGGAATGGCTACACCTTC. V gene TRBV7-9 combines with J gene TRBJ1-2; D unclear. Trimming removed 5 bases at V and 6 bases at J, with 22 bases between. The CDR3 runs to 16 residues. Germline CDR1 is SEHNR and CDR2 is FQNEAQ (reference sequence).

V gene TRBV4-2 combines with J gene TRBJ2-7; 7 nucleotides line up with TRBD2. Germline CDR1 is LGHNA and CDR2 is YNFKEQ. This CDR3 has 16 residues. After removal of 3 bases from V and 0 bases from J, the junction contained 8 bases not matched to a gene. Written as DNA, the CDR3 is TGTGCCAGCAGCCATGGGAGCGGGGTCAGCTCCTACGAGCAGTACTTC. Its protein is CASSHGSGVSSYEQYF.

The rearrangement links TRBV7-9 to TRBJ1-5; no firm D call. The germline gives CDR1 SEHNR, CDR2 FQNEAQ (reference sequence). The CDR3 length is 13 residues. V lost 5 bases and J lost 1, with 6 bases in between. The CDR3 region is CASSVGSNQPQHF. The CDR3 region has the DNA TGTGCCAGCAGCGTCGGCAGCAATCAGCCCCAGCATTTT.

This clone showed up just a few times. The CDR3 reads CSAGSGNEQFF. The DNA of the CDR3 is TGCAGTGCTGGCAGCGGGAATGAGCAGTTCTTC. The chain combines TRBV20-1 with TRBJ2-1; possibly TRBD2 for D (6 bases). Trimming took 5 bases from V and 7 from J, leaving 9 bases between them. CDR1 is DFQATT and CDR2 is SNEGSKA in the germline V gene (reference sequence). The CDR3 contains 11 residues.

The chain links TRBV28 to TRBJ1-4; 7 bases are shared with TRBD1. The CDR3 contains 14 residues. V was pared by 4 bases and J by 3 bases, with 2 bases of the junction left unmatched. In germline, CDR1 is MDHEN, CDR2 SYDVKM. In nucleotides, the CDR3 is TGTGCCAGCAGTTCGACAGGGTCTAATGAAAAACTGTTTTTT. Amino acid sequence: CASSSTGSNEKLFF.

CDR3 DNA sequence: TGTGCCAGCAGCTCCAAAGCGGGGCCGAACTACGAGCAGTACTTC. It codes for CASSSKAGPNYEQYF. V and J are TRBV5-4 and TRBJ2-5; 7 nucleotides agree with TRBD2. Matching the DNA end better, TRBJ2-7 makes the J call doubtful. The CDR3 length is 15 residues. Germline assignment: CDR1 SGHNT and CDR2 YYREEE (reference sequence).

V usage is TRBV7-3 and J usage is TRBJ2-6; D is unresolved. There are 16 residues in the CDR3. Between the trimmed V and J ends, which lost 5 bases and 4 bases, there was a span of 15 bases. CDR1 is SGHTA and CDR2 is FQGTGA in the germline V gene. The CDR3 DNA is TGTGCCAGCAGCAACTTCAGAGCCCGCGGGGCCAACGTCCTGACTTTC. Translating gives CASSNFRARGANVLTF.